These 9 T cell receptor beta chains share one sample of origin, sequenced in a study of TIL therapy for anti-PD-1-resistant metastatic lung cancer. Sequencing used immunoSEQ v3. Some clones are missing from TCRdb's copy, which holds only in-frame ones; the method was immunoSEQ multiplex PCR. The table has roughly 57,000 clones, roughly four fifths seen once. The time point denotes: pre-treatment sample, taken before nivolumab and TIL therapy. The sample was blood, taken at baseline. These receptors all come from a person between 25 and 79 years old with non-small cell lung cancer.

This rearrangement joins TRBV10-1 to TRBJ2-7; 7 bases are shared with TRBD1. The CDR3 is made up of 14 amino acids. Losses at the gene ends were 3 bases for V and 2 bases for J; bases not matched to a gene: 4. CDR1 is WNHNN and CDR2 is SYGVQD in the germline V gene (reference sequence). CDR3 residues: CASSENRGPYEQYF. CDR3 coding DNA: TGCGCCAGCAGTGAAAACAGGGGCCCCTACGAGCAGTACTTC.

The chain recombines TRBV18 with TRBJ1-1; D is unresolved. This CDR3 comprises 13 residues. Germline CDR1 KGHSH, CDR2 LQKENI. V was clipped by 2 bases and J by 3 bases, with 7 bases between them. The CDR3 sequence is CASSPSPDTEAFF. The DNA for the CDR3 is TGTGCCAGCTCACCATCTCCTGACACTGAAGCTTTCTTT.

The V and J genes are TRBV28 and TRBJ2-3, with 7 bases fitting TRBD2. V trimming: 2 bases; J trimming: 1 base; junction bases outside the gene matches: 9. The germline V gene has CDR1 MDHEN and CDR2 SYDVKM. This CDR3 has 17 residues. Here the CDR3 reads CASSLPPLGGGTDTQYF. Here the CDR3 DNA reads TGTGCCAGCAGTTTACCCCCCTTGGGGGGGGGCACAGATACGCAGTATTTT.

The V and J genes are TRBV27 and TRBJ1-5, with no clear D. The germline V gene has CDR1 MNHEY and CDR2 SMNVEV (reference sequence). V was cut by 5 bases and J by 4 bases, with 9 bases left in between. The CDR3 has 13 residues. The CDR3 DNA reads as TGTGCCAGCAGTCTTATGGTAAATCAGCCCCAGCATTTT. Its protein is CASSLMVNQPQHF.

Only a few counts were recorded for this clone. V usage is TRBV7-9 and J usage is TRBJ1-2, with D possibly being TRBD1 (5 bases). CDR1 SEHNR and CDR2 FQNEAQ come from the germline V gene (reference sequence). With 5 bases removed from V and 1 base from J, the gap between germline ends came to 8 bases. The CDR3 length is 13 residues. CDR3: CASSRGGNYGYTF. CDR3 coding DNA: TGTGCCAGCAGCCGGGGGGGTAACTATGGCTACACCTTC.

The chain combines TRBV6-5 with TRBJ2-5; 8 bases align to TRBD2. CDR1 is MNHEY and CDR2 is SVGAGI in the germline V gene. The CDR3 is 14 residues long. V dropped 4 bases and J dropped 7; count of bases not matched to a gene: 8. CDR3 DNA sequence: TGTGCCAGCAGTTGGGCCGATCGGGAGGGGACCCAGTACTTC. Amino acids: CASSWADREGTQYF.

The chain is built from TRBV3-1 (or the pseudogene TRBV3-2) and TRBJ2-3; unclear D gene. V dropped 2 bases and J dropped 4 bases, with 4 bases sitting between them. Per the germline V gene, CDR1 is LGHDT and CDR2 is YNNKEL (reference sequence). The length of the CDR3 is 12 residues. CDR3 coding DNA: TGTGCCAGCAGCCAATACGCAGATACGCAGTATTTT. Translating gives CASSQYADTQYF.

The CDR3 sequence is CASSQEGLAAGSYEQYF. The CDR3 nucleotides are TGTGCCAGCAGCCAAGAGGGACTAGCGGCCGGCTCCTACGAGCAGTACTTC. V and J are TRBV4-2 and TRBJ2-7; 11 nucleotides align to TRBD2. CDR1 is LGHNA, CDR2 YNFKEQ, per germline. There are 17 residues in the CDR3. Trimming removed 0 bases from V and 0 bases from J; junction bases left unmatched: 4.

The chain carries TRBV7-2 and TRBJ2-7; D may be TRBD1 (5 bases). Germline CDR1 reads SGHTA; CDR2 reads FQGNSA. This CDR3 is built from 15 residues. Trimming cost V 1 base and J 3 bases, with 13 bases left between them. CDR3 nucleotides: TGTGCCAGCAGCTTAGGTGTGGGGCCTGGCTACGAGCAGTACTTC. It codes for CASSLGVGPGYEQYF. Full variable domain (outside the CDR3, taken from reference TRBV7-2 and TRBJ2-7): GAGVSQSPSNKVTEKGKDVELRCDPISGHTALYWYRQSLGQGLEFLIYFQGNSAPDKSGLPSDRFSAERTGGSVSTLTIQRTQQEDSAVYLCASSLGVGPGYEQYFGPGTRLTVT.